This T cell receptor (beta chain) was captured in a study of blood T cell repertoires in COVID-19. On the study more broadly: The origin of the acute and convalescent COVID-19 samples was the United States, Italy and Spain.

The trim removed 2 bases at V and 5 bases at J, leaving 6 bases unmatched. CDR1 is SGHRS, CDR2 YFSETQ, per germline. CDR3 length: 15 amino acids. TCRdb's table, derived via immunoSEQ multiplex PCR, lists solely in-frame clones and lacks some. Of about 140,000 clones in the sample, 84% were seen once. The specimen sequenced was peripheral blood. The sequence was collected from a woman aged 55 to 70 with acute or convalescent COVID-19. The V call is TRBV5-1, the J call TRBJ2-1; 8 bases align to TRBD2. The CDR3 reads CASSLITSGNNEQFF. Written as DNA, the CDR3 is TGCGCCAGCAGCTTAATCACTAGCGGAAACAATGAGCAGTTCTTC.